This TCR beta chain was recovered during a study of control samples from healthy donors and cancer patients. Only in-frame clones appear in the TCRdb table, and some are missing; sequencing was by immunoSEQ multiplex PCR. This sample has 78,000 or so clones, with about 90% found just once. The length of the CDR3 is 14 residues. V was pared by 2 bases and J by 3 bases, with 11 bases between. CDR1 and CDR2 (germline): MNHEY, SMNVEV (reference sequence). The TCR originated in a woman between 45 and 65 years old in good health. The sample taken for sequencing was blood. This chain connects TRBV27 to TRBJ2-7, with D perhaps matching TRBD2 (6 bases). This chain's CDR3 is CASSLSGTLYEQYF. The DNA for the CDR3 is TGTGCCAGCAGTTTAAGTGGGACTCTCTACGAGCAGTACTTC.